The following is a TCR beta chain sequence with its context. The CDR3 is made up of 13 amino acids. V dropped 3 bases and J dropped 10; count of bases not matched to a gene: 8. The germline V gene has CDR1 DFQATT and CDR2 SNEGSKA (reference sequence). The sample is drawn from a study of blood T cell repertoires in COVID-19. Study-wide background: Samples taken during acute and convalescent COVID-19 were collected in the United States, Italy and Spain. The cDNA or gDNA used as material had been derived from T cells, B-cell-depleted T cells, or PBMCs.

Profiled with immunoSEQ multiplex PCR; TCRdb holds only in-frame clones, not every one. The table includes fewer than 400,000 clones, about 85% detected once. The sequenced sample was peripheral blood. This clonotype originated in a woman between 18 and 29 years old with acute or convalescent COVID-19. V is TRBV20-1 and J is TRBJ1-4, with 7 bases aligning to TRBD1. The CDR3 reads CSASGGTVRKLFF. The CDR3 DNA reads TGCAGTGCTAGTGGAGGGACAGTTCGAAAACTGTTTTTT.